Listed here are 9 T cell receptor beta chains from one sample, sequenced in a study of CD8+ T cells in alopecia areata. TCR sequencing used cDNA made by reverse transcription of extracted RNA. Clones were read by immunoSEQ multiplex PCR, and TCRdb kept only the in-frame ones, dropping some. Of 150,000 to 250,000 clones listed, about three fifths are singletons. Stated treatment: oral pan-JAK inhibitor, 5-10 mg twice daily. The starting material was CD4+ T cells sorted from blood, obtained at week 24, from a patient treated with tofacitinib. The receptors come from a human donor with alopecia areata.

This clone was seen just once. This chain joins TRBV28 and TRBJ2-5; 7 bases are a match to TRBD1. CDR1 and CDR2 from the germline V gene are MDHEN and SYDVKM. Trimming removed 6 bases from V and 1 base from J; junction bases left unmatched: 2. The CDR3 consists of 13 residues. The CDR3 loop is CASRRQGQETQYF. In nucleotides, the CDR3 is TGTGCCAGCAGGCGACAGGGCCAAGAGACCCAGTACTTC.

The rearrangement uses TRBV5-4 and TRBJ1-3; no clear D gene. Germline V gene data show CDR1 as SGHNT and CDR2 as YYREEE (reference sequence). This CDR3 contains 17 residues. V gave up 0 bases and J gave up 1 base, with 14 bases separating them. The CDR3 loop reads CASSLGTSILSGNTIYF. The CDR3 nucleotides are TGTGCCAGCAGCTTGGGTACGAGTATCTTATCTGGAAACACCATATATTTT.

The chain employs TRBV5-1 and TRBJ2-7; 13 positions agree with TRBD2. Germline V lookup: CDR1 SGHRS, CDR2 YFSETQ. This CDR3 contains 15 residues. The V and J ends lost 4 bases and 2 bases, in that order; junction bases with no gene match: 3. The CDR3 nucleotides are TGCGCCAGCAGCGCAGGGACTAGCGGGACCTACGAGCAGTACTTC. Protein product: CASSAGTSGTYEQYF.

This clone was seen more than once but under ten times. V is TRBV30 and J is TRBJ2-2; maybe TRBD2 (5 bases). V lost 0 bases and J lost 13, with 12 bases in between. The CDR3 runs 12 residues. From germline, CDR1 is GTSNPN and CDR2 SVGIG (reference sequence). The CDR3 sequence is CAWSVRRGRLFF. CDR3 in DNA: TGTGCCTGGAGTGTACGTCGGGGTAGGCTGTTTTTT.

This chain links TRBV29-1 with TRBJ2-5; D is unclear. Germline V CDR1 and CDR2: SQVTM, ANQGSEA. V lost 1 base and J lost 1, with 7 bases in between. There are 13 residues in the CDR3. CDR3 amino acids: CSVEAWGQETQYF. CDR3 bases: TGCAGCGTTGAAGCCTGGGGCCAAGAGACCCAGTACTTC.

This chain uses TRBV7-2 with TRBJ2-7; TRBD1 matches at 7 bases. CDR3 length equals 12 residues. J lost 6 bases, V lost 5 bases, and 4 bases had no gene match. From germline, CDR1 is SGHTA and CDR2 FQGNSA. CDR3 DNA: TGTGCCAGCAGCGCACAGGGGTTCGAGCAGTACTTC. This encodes CASSAQGFEQYF.

The chain couples TRBV4-3 to TRBJ2-3, with 13 bases identical to TRBD2. The CDR3 is 18 amino acids. CDR1 is LGHNA and CDR2 is YSLEER in the germline V gene. The J segment lost 0 bases and the V segment lost 1 base, leaving 4 bases of the junction unmatched. In nucleotides, the CDR3 is TGCGCCAGCAGCCAAGGGACTAGCGGGGGTACTAGCACAGATACGCAGTATTTT. This sequence encodes CASSQGTSGGTSTDTQYF.

The chain has TRBV30 and TRBJ1-1; 7 bases map to TRBD1. Germline CDR1 GTSNPN, CDR2 SVGIG (reference sequence). The CDR3 is made up of 13 amino acids. After removal of 3 bases from V and 1 base from J, the junction contained 2 bases not matched to a gene. As DNA, the CDR3 is TGTGCCTGGAGACAGGGGTGGAACACTGAAGCTTTCTTT. It specifies CAWRQGWNTEAFF.

In its sample, this clone was seen a few times. J is TRBJ1-4 and V is TRBV7-9; no clear D gene. Deletions cut 5 bases from V and 0 bases from J, with 10 bases between. CDR1 and CDR2 from the germline V gene are SEHNR and FQNEAQ (reference sequence). The CDR3 is 15 amino acids. As DNA, the CDR3 is TGTGCCAGCAGCCGTCTGTGGACAACTAATGAAAAACTGTTTTTT. As protein: CASSRLWTTNEKLFF.